The 15 T cell receptor beta chains below come from one sample, sequenced in a study of blood T cell repertoires in COVID-19. Produced via immunoSEQ multiplex PCR; TCRdb's table is partial and in-frame only. The sample comprises about 250,000 clones, around 89% of which are singletons, and over 7.5% rests with the top ten. What was sequenced was PBMCs or T cells enriched from blood (not recorded which). Receptors were obtained from a man aged 40-50 years who had recovered from COVID-19.

This clone occurred once. V gene TRBV27 combines with J gene TRBJ1-2; 9 nucleotides agree with TRBD1. Germline lookup yields CDR1 MNHEY and CDR2 SMNVEV (reference sequence). The CDR3 consists of 15 residues. The ends lost 6 bases at V and 2 bases at J; junction bases unmatched: 7. The CDR3 sequence is CASRQSGTGNYGYTF. Here the CDR3 DNA reads TGTGCCAGCAGGCAATCCGGGACAGGGAACTATGGCTACACCTTC.

The J gene is TRBJ2-2, the V gene TRBV7-9; D may be TRBD2 (6 bases). In germline, CDR1 is SEHNR, CDR2 FQNEAQ (reference sequence). V shed 3 bases and J shed 0 bases, with 11 bases lying between them. This CDR3 region has 16 residues. This chain's CDR3 is CASSFHGRTNTGELFF. The CDR3 nucleotides read TGTGCCAGCAGCTTTCACGGGAGAACGAACACCGGGGAGCTGTTTTTT.

The V and J genes are TRBV18 and TRBJ2-7; D ambiguous. Germline V CDR1 and CDR2: KGHSH, LQKENI. Trimming pared 0 bases from V and 5 bases from J, leaving 8 bases between. CDR3 length: 13 amino acids. The CDR3 here is CASSPPMENEQYF. As DNA, the CDR3 is TGTGCCAGCTCACCACCGATGGAGAACGAGCAGTACTTC.

The V gene is TRBV6-4, the J gene TRBJ2-1, with TRBD2 identical over 10 bases. Germline V gene data show CDR1 as MRHNA and CDR2 as SNTAGT. J gave up 0 bases and V 0 bases, and 8 bases lay outside the gene matches. The CDR3 is 19 amino acids. This CDR3 is CASSDSSHLAGASYNEQFF. The CDR3 coding sequence is TGTGCCAGCAGTGACTCGAGTCATCTAGCGGGAGCCTCCTACAATGAGCAGTTCTTC.

A few counts support this clone. The V and J genes are TRBV2 and TRBJ1-5; 10 nucleotides match TRBD1. The germline V gene encodes CDR1 SNHLY and CDR2 FYNNEI. Trimming removed 7 bases from V and 7 bases from J; junction bases left unmatched: 7. The CDR3 loop spans 14 amino acids. CDR3 region: CASTKDRGFQPQHF. DNA of the CDR3: TGTGCCAGCACAAAGGACAGGGGGTTCCAGCCCCAGCATTTT.

The V call is TRBV7-9, the J call TRBJ2-1, with a possible D match to TRBD2 (6 bases). Trimming stripped 5 bases from V and 9 bases from J, with 20 bases between. CDR1 is SEHNR and CDR2 is FQNEAQ in the germline V gene (reference sequence). The CDR3 runs 15 residues. In DNA form, the CDR3 reads TGTGCCAGCAGCCCGCGGGACCTCCACTCCGGTGAGCAGTTCTTC. It specifies CASSPRDLHSGEQFF.

The chain carries TRBV15 and TRBJ1-2; D is uncertain. V was shortened by 3 bases and J by 4 bases, with 21 bases between the two germline ends. Germline V gives CDR1 LNHNV, CDR2 YYDKDF (reference sequence). This CDR3 has 17 residues. The CDR3 nucleotides are TGTGCCACCAGCAGTTCGCCCCTTACTAGGGTGATCTATGGCTACACCTTC. Protein: CATSSSPLTRVIYGYTF.

This chain uses TRBV6-5 with TRBJ2-5, with 9 nucleotides matching TRBD1. The V and J ends lost 6 bases and 5 bases, in that order; junction bases with no gene match: 10. This CDR3 is built from 15 residues. Germline CDR1 is MNHEY and CDR2 is SVGAGI. DNA for the CDR3: TGTGCCAGCAGAGCCACAGGGGGCGGTTTGGAGACCCAGTACTTC. Amino acids: CASRATGGGLETQYF.

This sequence joins TRBV18 and TRBJ2-7, with 7 positions matching TRBD2. CDR1 is KGHSH and CDR2 is LQKENI in the germline V gene. J lost 0 bases, V lost 3 bases, and 8 bases had no gene match. This CDR3 has 16 residues. The CDR3 bases are TGTGCCAGCTCACCGGCTGGCGGGGGAAGCTCCTACGAGCAGTACTTC. Its protein is CASSPAGGGSSYEQYF. Full variable domain (outside the CDR3, taken from reference TRBV18 and TRBJ2-7): NAGVMQNPRHLVRRRGQEARLRCSPMKGHSHVYWYRQLPEEGLKFMVYLQKENIIDESGMPKERFSAEFPKEGPSILRIQQVVRGDSAAYFCASSPAGGGSSYEQYFGPGTRLTVT.

The table lists this clone with a count of one. The V call is TRBV27, the J call TRBJ1-2, with TRBD1 matching 12 bases. Germline CDR1 reads MNHEY; CDR2 reads SMNVEV (reference sequence). The CDR3 length is 14 residues. With 5 bases clipped from V and 7 bases from J, the junction kept 5 bases outside the gene matches. The CDR3 DNA reads TGTGCCAGCAGTGGGACAGGGGGCGCTTTTGGCTACACCTTC. It translates to CASSGTGGAFGYTF.

V usage is TRBV7-2 and J usage is TRBJ1-5, with D unresolved. Germline CDR1 SGHTA, CDR2 FQGNSA. This CDR3 region has 16 residues. The germline V and J ends were trimmed by 1 base and 4 bases, with 14 bases remaining between them. As DNA, the CDR3 is TGTGCCAGCAGCTTAGGCGTCGGGGTGGAGAATCAGCCCCAGCATTTT. Translated: CASSLGVGVENQPQHF. Filled out from reference TRBV7-2 and TRBJ1-5, the complete variable domain reads GAGVSQSPSNKVTEKGKDVELRCDPISGHTALYWYRQSLGQGLEFLIYFQGNSAPDKSGLPSDRFSAERTGGSVSTLTIQRTQQEDSAVYLCASSLGVGVENQPQHFGDGTRLSIL.

The chain couples TRBV11-2 to TRBJ1-1, with 7 bases that match TRBD1. This CDR3 has 15 residues. V was pared by 3 bases and J by 5 bases, with 9 bases of the junction left unmatched. CDR1 and CDR2 (germline): SGHAT, FQNNGV. The CDR3 region is CASSFTTGVGTEAFF. The CDR3 bases are TGTGCCAGCAGCTTCACAACAGGGGTGGGTACTGAAGCTTTCTTT.

This clone was counted between two and nine times. The chain's CDR3 is CTIGSLNTGELFF. DNA for the CDR3: TGTACCATAGGGAGCCTGAACACCGGGGAGCTGTTTTTT. J is TRBJ2-2 and V is TRBV28; perhaps TRBD2 as D (5 bases). Germline V gives CDR1 MDHEN, CDR2 SYDVKM. This CDR3 is built from 13 residues.

This chain uses TRBV11-3 with TRBJ1-1; the match to TRBD1 covers 8 bases. The CDR3 sequence is 13 residues long. V was clipped by 0 bases and J by 7 bases; unmatched bases: 1. Germline assignment: CDR1 SGHNT and CDR2 YENEEA. CDR3 sequence (DNA): TGTGCCAGCAGCTTAGAACAGGGGGATGAAGCTTTCTTT. It translates to CASSLEQGDEAFF.

The chain carries TRBV6-5 and TRBJ2-2; TRBD2 matches 10 bases. Germline loops: CDR1 MNHEY, CDR2 SVGAGI. The V segment lost 4 bases and the J segment 5 bases; nucleotides outside the gene matches: 4. The CDR3 spans 15 residues. CDR3 coding DNA: TGTGCCAGCAGTTGGGGGACTAGCGAGACCGGGGAGCTGTTTTTT. This encodes CASSWGTSETGELFF.